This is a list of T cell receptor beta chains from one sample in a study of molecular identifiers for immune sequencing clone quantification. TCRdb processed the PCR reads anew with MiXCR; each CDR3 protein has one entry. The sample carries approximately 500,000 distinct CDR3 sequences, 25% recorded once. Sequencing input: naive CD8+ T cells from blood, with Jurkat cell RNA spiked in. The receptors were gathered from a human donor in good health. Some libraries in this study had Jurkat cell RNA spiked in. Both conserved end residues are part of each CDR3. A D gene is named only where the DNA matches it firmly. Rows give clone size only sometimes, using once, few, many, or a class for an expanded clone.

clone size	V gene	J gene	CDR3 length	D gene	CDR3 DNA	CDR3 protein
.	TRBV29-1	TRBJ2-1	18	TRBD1	TGCAGCGTTGACGGGACAGGGGATGTCGCGAGCTCCTACAATGAGCAGTTCTTC	CSVDGTGDVASSYNEQFF
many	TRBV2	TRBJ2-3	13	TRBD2	TGTGCCGGCCGGGAGGTGGGAACAGATACGCAGTATTTT	CAGREVGTDTQYF
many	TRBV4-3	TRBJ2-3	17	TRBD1	TGCGCCAGCAGCCAACACGGACAGGGAACGAGCACAGATACGCAGTATTTT	CASSQHGQGTSTDTQYF
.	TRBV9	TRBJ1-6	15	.	TGTGCCAGCAGCGTAGGAGCAGGGGAGGGTTCACCCTTCCACTTT	CASSVGAGEGSPFHF
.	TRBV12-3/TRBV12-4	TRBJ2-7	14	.	TGTGCCAGCAGGCCGGGACTCTCGGGGGGCGGGCTGTACTTC	CASRPGLSGGGLYF
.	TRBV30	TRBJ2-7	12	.	TGTGCCTGGAGACTGTCTGGGGTCGAGCAGTACTTC	CAWRLSGVEQYF
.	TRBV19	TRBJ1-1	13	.	TGTGCCAGTAGTATAGACAGCTTCACTGAAGCTTTCTTT	CASSIDSFTEAFF
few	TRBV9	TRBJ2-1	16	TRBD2	TGTGCCAGCAGCGGCGGACTAGCGGGAGGGATGAATGAGCAGTTCTTC	CASSGGLAGGMNEQFF
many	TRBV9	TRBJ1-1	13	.	TGTGCCAGCAGCGTAGCGTCAGGCACTGAAGCTTTCTTT	CASSVASGTEAFF
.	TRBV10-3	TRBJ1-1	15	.	TGTGCCATCAGTGAGTCGAAGGGGATGCACACTGAAGCTTTCTTT	CAISESKGMHTEAFF
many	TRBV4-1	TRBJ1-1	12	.	TGCGCCAGCAGCCAACTGGGGATTGAAGCTTTCTTT	CASSQLGIEAFF
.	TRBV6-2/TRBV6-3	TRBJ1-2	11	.	TGTGCCAGCGCCACCTATTATGGCTACACCTTC	CASATYYGYTF
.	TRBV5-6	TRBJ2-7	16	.	TGTGCCAGCAGTCCTGGGGGGGGGGGCCATTCCTACGAGCAGTACTTC	CASSPGGGGHSYEQYF
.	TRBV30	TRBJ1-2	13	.	TGTGCCTGGAGTGTAGGGCTCCGGGACGGCTACACCTTC	CAWSVGLRDGYTF
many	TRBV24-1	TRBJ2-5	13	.	TGTGCCACCAGTGATTTTACTAGAGAGACCCAGTACTTC	CATSDFTRETQYF
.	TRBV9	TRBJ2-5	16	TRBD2	TGTGCCAGCAGCGTAGTGGGAGCGGGAGGATCTGAGACCCAGTACTTC	CASSVVGAGGSETQYF
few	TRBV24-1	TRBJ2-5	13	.	TGTGCCACCAGTGACAATAGTCGGGAGACCCAGTACTTC	CATSDNSRETQYF
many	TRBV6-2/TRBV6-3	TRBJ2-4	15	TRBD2	TGTGCCAGCAGTAGGACTAGCGGGATGTCAGACATTCAGTACTTC	CASSRTSGMSDIQYF
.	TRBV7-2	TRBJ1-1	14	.	TGTGCCAGCAGCTCCTGCGGGGGGGGCACTGAAGCTTTCTTT	CASSSCGGGTEAFF
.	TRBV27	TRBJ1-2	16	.	TGTGCCAGCAGTTTAGCCAGGCGGAAACTTCTCTATGGCTACACCTTC	CASSLARRKLLYGYTF
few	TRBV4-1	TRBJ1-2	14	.	TGCGCCAGCAGCCAGGCCGGAGTCGACTATGGCTACACCTTC	CASSQAGVDYGYTF
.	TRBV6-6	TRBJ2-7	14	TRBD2	TGTGCCAGCAGCCCCGGGACTAGTAATATTGAGCAGTACTTC	CASSPGTSNIEQYF
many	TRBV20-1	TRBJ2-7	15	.	TGCAGTGCTCCCAGAGGATCCGAGGCACCCTACGAGCAGTACTTC	CSAPRGSEAPYEQYF
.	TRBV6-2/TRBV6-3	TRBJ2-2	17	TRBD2	TGTGCCAGCAGTTACGAGTCCCTAGCGGGTGTAACCGGGGAGCTGTTTTTT	CASSYESLAGVTGELFF
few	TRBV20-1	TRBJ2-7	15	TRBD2	TGCAGTGCTAGGGAAGGACTAGCGGGAGTGCCCGAGCAGTACTTC	CSAREGLAGVPEQYF
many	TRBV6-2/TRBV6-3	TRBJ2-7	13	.	TGTGCCAGCAGTTGGCCCCTCGTTCGGGAGCAGTACTTC	CASSWPLVREQYF
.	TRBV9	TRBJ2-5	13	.	TGTGCCAGCAGCACGAGGTGGGATCCGACCCAGTACTTC	CASSTRWDPTQYF
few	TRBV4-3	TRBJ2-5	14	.	TGCGCCAGCAGCCATTGGGCAGGTGGCGAGACCCAGTACTTC	CASSHWAGGETQYF
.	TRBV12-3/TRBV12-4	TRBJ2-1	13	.	TGTGCCAGCAGTTTGAAGTCCAGGGATGAGCAGTTCTTC	CASSLKSRDEQFF
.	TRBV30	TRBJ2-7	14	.	TGTGCCTGGAGTGTAGGTCCAGGGACCTACGAGCAGTACTTC	CAWSVGPGTYEQYF
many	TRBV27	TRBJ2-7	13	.	TGTGCCAGCGGCCCGGGGCAGAGATACGAGCAGTACTTC	CASGPGQRYEQYF
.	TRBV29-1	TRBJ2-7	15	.	.	CSVALGARGRDEQYF
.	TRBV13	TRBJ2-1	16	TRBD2	TGTGCCAGCAGCTGGGGGACTAGCGGGGGGTTCAATGAGCAGTTCTTC	CASSWGTSGGFNEQFF
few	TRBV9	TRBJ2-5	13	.	TGTGCCAGCAGCGCACCTGGGGAAGAGACCCAGTACTTC	CASSAPGEETQYF
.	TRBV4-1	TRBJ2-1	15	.	TGCGCCAGCAGCCAGGGGGTAGCCGCCTTCAATGAGCAGTTCTTC	CASSQGVAAFNEQFF
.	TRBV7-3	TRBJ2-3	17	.	TGTGCCAGCAGCTCTACTAGGGCCGGGCCCTGCACAGATACGCAGTATTTT	CASSSTRAGPCTDTQYF
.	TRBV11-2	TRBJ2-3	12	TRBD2	TGTGCCAGCAGTTGGGGGGGAGATACGCAGTATTTT	CASSWGGDTQYF
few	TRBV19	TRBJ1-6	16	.	TGTGCCAGTAGTTCATTCCTCGACAGCTATAATTCACCCCTCCACTTT	CASSSFLDSYNSPLHF
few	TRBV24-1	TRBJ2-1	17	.	TGTGCCACCAGTGATTTGCGGGGCGGAGGCTCCTACAATGAGCAGTTCTTC	CATSDLRGGGSYNEQFF
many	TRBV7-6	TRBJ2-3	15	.	TGTGCCAGCAGCTACACGGACAGCTACACAGATACGCAGTATTTT	CASSYTDSYTDTQYF
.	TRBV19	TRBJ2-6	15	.	TGTGCCACCTTGCTCGCAAGCTCTGGGGCCAACGCCCTGACTTTC	CATLLASSGANALTF
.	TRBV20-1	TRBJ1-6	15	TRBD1	TGCAGTGCTGGGGACAGGGACTCCTATAATTCACCCCTCCACTTT	CSAGDRDSYNSPLHF
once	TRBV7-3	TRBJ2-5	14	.	TGTGCCAGCAGCTCCCCGGGACTGCCAGAGCCCCAGTACTTC	CASSSPGLPEPQYF
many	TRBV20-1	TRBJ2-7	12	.	TGCAGTGCTCGGGACTTTACCTACGAGCAGTACTTC	CSARDFTYEQYF
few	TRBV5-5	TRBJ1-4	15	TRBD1	TGTGCCAGCAGCTTCCCGGGACAGGGGGCTGAAAAACTGTTTTTT	CASSFPGQGAEKLFF
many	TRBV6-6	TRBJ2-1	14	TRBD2	TGTGCCAGCAGTTATACGGGAGGGTACAATGAGCAGTTCTTC	CASSYTGGYNEQFF
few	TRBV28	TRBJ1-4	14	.	TGTGCCGGCAGTGTACGCCGGGCACGCGGAAAACTGTTTTTT	CAGSVRRARGKLFF
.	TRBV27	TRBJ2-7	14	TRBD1	TGTGCCAGCAGTTGGACCGGGACAGGATCCGAGCAGTACTTC	CASSWTGTGSEQYF
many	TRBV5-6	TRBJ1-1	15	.	TGTGCCAGCAGCTTGGGGTACAGCATGAACACTGAAGCTTTCTTT	CASSLGYSMNTEAFF
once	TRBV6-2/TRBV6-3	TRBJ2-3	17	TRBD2	TGTGCCAGCAGCTACTCGCCATGGGCGGGAGGTGCAGATCCGCAGTATTTT	CASSYSPWAGGADPQYF
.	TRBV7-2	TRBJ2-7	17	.	TGTGCCAGCAACCACGTATCTCCCCGACACAGCTCCTACGAGCAGTACTTC	CASNHVSPRHSSYEQYF
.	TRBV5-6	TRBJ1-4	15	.	TGTGCCAGCAGCTTGGTGGGCATTGGTAATGAAAAACTGTTTTTT	CASSLVGIGNEKLFF
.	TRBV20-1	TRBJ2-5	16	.	TGCAGGGCTAGAGGGGGAGCGGGGCCGCGGGGAGAGACCCCGTACTTC	CRARGGAGPRGETPYF